This T cell receptor (beta chain) was recovered during a study of beta chain features in type 1 diabetes. On the study more broadly: Patients looked much like healthy donors when it came to age, gender and cell yields. Researchers looked at 95 million to 140 million sorted cells across all samples. Overall study results and limits: These data did not resolve whether HLA type affects TCRB rearrangement.

Remarks on this clone: Its antigen is unknown.

Every participating donor gave one draw, a heparinised blood sample averaging roughly 100 mL. V lost 0 bases, J lost 2 bases, and 8 bases lay in between. The CDR3 is 15 amino acids. Germline-derived CDR1 and CDR2 are MNHEY and SVGAGI. The sequenced template was cDNA made from the entire isolated RNA. Sequencing was performed with immunoSEQ multiplex PCR; in TCRdb, only in-frame clones are kept and a portion is missing. The sample records about 930,000 clones, under 20% being singletons. The V and J genes are TRBV6-5 and TRBJ1-3; D gene unclear. Source material: naive CD4+ T cells from blood. The TCR originated in a woman aged 18-29 years in good health. The CDR3 coding sequence is TGTGCCAGCAGTTACTCAGCGGTGGCTGGAAACACCATATATTTT. Residues: CASSYSAVAGNTIYF.